These 8 T cell receptor beta chains were all obtained from the same sample, sequenced in a study of cytomegalovirus exposure and HLA in healthy donors. Amplification used 60 Vbeta primers and 13 Jbeta primers. Repertoires were generated with immunoSEQ multiplex PCR, while TCRdb's copy carries only in-frame clones and drops some. The table includes fewer than 150,000 clones, roughly three quarters detected once. The specimen was PBMCs. All receptors come from a woman in her 30s in good health and CMV-seronegative.

The V call is TRBV7-9, the J call TRBJ1-2, with D maybe TRBD1 (5 bases). With 2 bases removed from V and 6 bases from J, the gap between germline ends came to 16 bases. The CDR3 totals 15 residues. Germline lookup yields CDR1 SEHNR and CDR2 FQNEAQ (reference sequence). CDR3 coding DNA: TGTGCCAGCAGCTTATCACCTCAGGGTGGGGATGGCTACACCTTC. Translation: CASSLSPQGGDGYTF.

This rearrangement joins TRBV5-1 to TRBJ2-5, with D possibly matching TRBD2 (6 bases). CDR3 length: 13 amino acids. Trimming removed 2 bases at V and 3 bases at J, with 8 bases between. The germline V gene has CDR1 SGHRS and CDR2 YFSETQ. This chain's CDR3 is CASSFGGEETQYF. DNA for the CDR3: TGCGCCAGCAGCTTCGGGGGAGAAGAGACCCAGTACTTC.

The table lists this clone with a few counts. The chain recombines TRBV7-9 with TRBJ1-3; D is possibly TRBD1 (6 bases). Trimming stripped 4 bases from V and 3 bases from J, with 16 bases between. Germline assignment: CDR1 SEHNR and CDR2 FQNEAQ (reference sequence). CDR3 length: 16 residues. The DNA of the CDR3 is TGTGCCAGCAGCTATACGGCAGGGGCCGTTGGAAACACCATATATTTT. This codes for CASSYTAGAVGNTIYF.

This chain links TRBV11-3 with TRBJ1-1; no reliable D call. Trimming removed 0 bases from V and 4 bases from J, with 9 bases in between. CDR1 and CDR2 from the germline V gene are SGHNT and YENEEA. The CDR3 totals 14 residues. Here the CDR3 DNA reads TGTGCCAGCAGCTTAGAGGGCAGCTCCACTGAAGCTTTCTTT. Protein: CASSLEGSSTEAFF.

The sample holds a few counts of this clone. Here the CDR3 reads CASSRDYTSYEQYF. The DNA for the CDR3 is TGTGCCAGCAGTCGAGACTATACCTCCTACGAGCAGTACTTC. V gene TRBV2 combines with J gene TRBJ2-7; D possibly corresponds to TRBD2 (5 bases). The CDR3 runs 14 residues. The germline V gene has CDR1 SNHLY and CDR2 FYNNEI. Trimming took off 5 bases at V and 0 bases at J, with 11 bases between the two ends.

The chain recombines TRBV7-9 with TRBJ2-7, with 8 bases matching TRBD1. The CDR3 is 14 residues long. Germline assignment: CDR1 SEHNR and CDR2 FQNEAQ (reference sequence). The V segment lost 5 bases and the J segment 2 bases; nucleotides outside the gene matches: 5. Here the CDR3 DNA reads TGTGCCAGCAGCGTGACAGGGGTCCCCTACGAGCAGTACTTC. It translates to CASSVTGVPYEQYF.

The rearrangement links TRBV28 to TRBJ1-6, with 7 bases lining up with TRBD1. The CDR3 has 15 residues. After removal of 10 bases from V and 7 bases from J, the junction contained 13 bases not matched to a gene. The germline V gene encodes CDR1 MDHEN and CDR2 SYDVKM. The CDR3 sequence is CATTRLGTDNSPLHF. The CDR3 DNA sequence: TGTGCCACCACAAGGTTAGGGACAGACAATTCACCCCTCCACTTT.

This clone was seen only a few times. The rearrangement joins TRBV27 to TRBJ2-5, with D perhaps TRBD1 (6 bases). This CDR3 spans 15 amino acids. Germline CDR1 and CDR2: MNHEY and SMNVEV (reference sequence). Between the trimmed V and J ends, which lost 6 bases and 1 base, there was a span of 15 bases. In DNA form, the CDR3 reads TGTGCCAGCAGGGGGGCCTCGTACAGCCAAGAGACCCAGTACTTC. This encodes CASRGASYSQETQYF.